This TCR beta chain was captured by sequencing in a study of blood T cell repertoires in COVID-19. Germline values: CDR1 SGDLS, CDR2 YYNGEE. The CDR3 length is 15 residues. The junction had 6 bases not matched to a gene; V was cut back by 0 bases and J by 7 bases. Per the authors' pipeline: The assay estimated nucleated cells by amplifying reference gene primers. Here immunoSEQ multiplex PCR was the method, and the copy in TCRdb shows in-frame clones only, minus some. The V and J calls and clone size are taken from that table; D and trimming were inferred from the DNA. The data show over 45,000 clones, 77% seen once.

This sequence joins TRBV9 and TRBJ2-1; 8 positions match TRBD1. The sequenced material came from peripheral blood. The clonotype was recovered from a human donor with active or convalescent COVID-19. The donor label of this sample is uncertain. CDR3 region: CASSVAQGAPNEQFF. CDR3 bases: TGTGCCAGCAGCGTAGCGCAGGGGGCGCCGAATGAGCAGTTCTTC.